This note documents a single T cell receptor (beta chain) sequence. Its antigen is not identified. This specimen comes from a study of blood T cells in healthy people across ages. Study results and caveats: Relative to aged donors, long-lived donors carried more naive CD4+ cells and displayed higher diversity.

Using a J-beta primer mix together with a sample-barcoded 5' primer, a second PCR was run for roughly 7 to 11 cycles. MiXCR, run by TCRdb on the 5' RACE reads, gives a single entry per CDR3 protein. In the table there are fewer than 900,000 distinct CDR3 sequences, about 40% of which are singletons. Sequenced material: blood. The receptor was derived from a woman aged 55-70 years in good health.

The CDR3 DNA follows: TGTGCCAGCAGGTGGGGTGTCGGTTCCTACGAGCAGTACTTC. It specifies CASRWGVGSYEQYF. The rearrangement uses TRBV6-6 and TRBJ2-7, with D unclear. Germline V gene sequence: CDR1 MNHNY, CDR2 SVGAGI (reference sequence). This CDR3 comprises 14 residues. The V gene lost 6 bases and the J gene lost 1 base, with 13 bases spanning the gap.